These T cell receptor beta chains were read from a single sample in a study of blood T cell repertoires in COVID-19. Clones were read by immunoSEQ multiplex PCR, and TCRdb kept only the in-frame ones, dropping some. The sample contains under 200,000 clones, approximately 80% of which appear only once. The sample comprised PBMCs or T cells enriched from blood (not recorded which). Source of these receptors: a woman aged 55 to 70 with acute COVID-19. The CDR3 runs from the conserved cysteine through the conserved F or W. Fields, in order: clone size, V gene, D gene, J gene, CDR3 DNA, CDR3 protein. The D gene is left open where the match is weak. Some rows have no size entry. The others give once, few or many, or a class for an expanded clone.

-	TRBV19	TRBD1	TRBJ1-6	TGTGCCAGTAGTATAGATCTCTTACAGGGGGGTTCACCCCTCCACTTT	CASSIDLLQGGSPLHF
-	TRBV4-3	-	TRBJ2-1	TGCGCCAGCAGCCAAGAGAGGACTAACAGGGAGGGCGAGCAGTTCTTC	CASSQERTNREGEQFF
-	TRBV5-1	-	TRBJ1-1	TGCGCCAGCAGCCCCCTCCAGGGCATGAACACTGAAGCTTTCTTT	CASSPLQGMNTEAFF
-	TRBV5-6	-	TRBJ2-7	TGTGCCAGTAGACTGAATTCCTACGAGCAGTACTTC	CASRLNSYEQYF
-	TRBV29-1	TRBD1	TRBJ1-1	TGCAGCTTTGGACAGGCAGGCACTGAAGCTTTCTTT	CSFGQAGTEAFF
-	TRBV6-6	-	TRBJ1-2	TGTGCCAGCAGTTACTCTGGTGTGGCAAGCTACACCTTC	CASSYSGVASYTF
-	TRBV4-3	-	TRBJ2-4	TGCGCCAGCAGCCAAGGGGTGGGAGATGGCATTCAGTACTTC	CASSQGVGDGIQYF
-	TRBV24-1	TRBD2	TRBJ2-1	TGTGCCACCGGGACTAGCGGGGGGTTTACGAATGAGCAGTTCTTC	CATGTSGGFTNEQFF
-	TRBV10-3	TRBD1	TRBJ2-5	TGTGCCACCACGCCCGACAGGGGTTGGGAGACCCAGTACTTC	CATTPDRGWETQYF
few	TRBV5-6	-	TRBJ2-7	TGTGCCAGCAGCTTCTACAGGGGACTCTACGAGCAGTACTTC	CASSFYRGLYEQYF